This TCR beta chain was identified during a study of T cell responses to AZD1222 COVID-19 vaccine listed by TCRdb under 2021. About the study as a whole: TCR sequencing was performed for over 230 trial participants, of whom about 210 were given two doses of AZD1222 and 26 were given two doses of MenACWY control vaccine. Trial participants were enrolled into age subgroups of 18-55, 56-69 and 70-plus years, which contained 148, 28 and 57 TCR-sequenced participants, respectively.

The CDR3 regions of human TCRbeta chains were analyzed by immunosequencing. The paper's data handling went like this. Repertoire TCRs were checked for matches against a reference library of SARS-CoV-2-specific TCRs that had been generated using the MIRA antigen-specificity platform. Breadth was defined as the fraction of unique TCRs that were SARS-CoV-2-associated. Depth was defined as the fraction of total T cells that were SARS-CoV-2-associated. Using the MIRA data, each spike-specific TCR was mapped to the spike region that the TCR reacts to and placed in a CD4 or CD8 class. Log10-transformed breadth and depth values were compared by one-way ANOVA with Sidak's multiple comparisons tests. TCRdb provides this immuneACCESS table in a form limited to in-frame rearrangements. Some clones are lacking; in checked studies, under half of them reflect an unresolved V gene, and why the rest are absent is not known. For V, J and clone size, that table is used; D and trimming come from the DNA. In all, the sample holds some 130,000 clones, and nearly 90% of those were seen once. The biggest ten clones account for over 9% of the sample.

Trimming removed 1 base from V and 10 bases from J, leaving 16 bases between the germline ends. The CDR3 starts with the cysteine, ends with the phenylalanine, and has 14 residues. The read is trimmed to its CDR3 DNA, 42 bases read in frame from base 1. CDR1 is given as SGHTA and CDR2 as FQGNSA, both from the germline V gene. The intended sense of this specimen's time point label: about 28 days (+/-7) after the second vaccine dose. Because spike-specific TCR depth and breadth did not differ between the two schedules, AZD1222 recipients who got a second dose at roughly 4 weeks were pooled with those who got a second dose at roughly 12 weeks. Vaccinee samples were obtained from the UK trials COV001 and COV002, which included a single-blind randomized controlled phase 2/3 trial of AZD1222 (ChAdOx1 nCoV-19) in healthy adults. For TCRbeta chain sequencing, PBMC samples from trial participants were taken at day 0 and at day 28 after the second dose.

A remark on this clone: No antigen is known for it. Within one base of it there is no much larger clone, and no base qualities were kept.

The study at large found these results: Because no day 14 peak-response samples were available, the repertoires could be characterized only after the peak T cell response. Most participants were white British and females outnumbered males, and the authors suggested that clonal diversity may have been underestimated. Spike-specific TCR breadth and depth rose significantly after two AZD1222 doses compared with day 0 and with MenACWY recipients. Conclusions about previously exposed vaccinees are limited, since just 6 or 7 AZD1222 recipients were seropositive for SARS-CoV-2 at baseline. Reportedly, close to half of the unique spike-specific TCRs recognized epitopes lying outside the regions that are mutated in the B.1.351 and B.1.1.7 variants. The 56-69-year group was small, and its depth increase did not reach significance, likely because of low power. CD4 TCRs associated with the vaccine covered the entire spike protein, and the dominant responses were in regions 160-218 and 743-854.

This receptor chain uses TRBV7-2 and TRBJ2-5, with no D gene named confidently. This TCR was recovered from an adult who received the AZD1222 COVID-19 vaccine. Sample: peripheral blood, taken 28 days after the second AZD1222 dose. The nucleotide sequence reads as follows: TGTGCCAGCAGCTTAGGGACCGCCCTTGGGATCCAGTACTTC. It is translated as CASSLGTALGIQYF. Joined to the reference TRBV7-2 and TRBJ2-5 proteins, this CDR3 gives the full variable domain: GAGVSQSPSNKVTEKGKDVELRCDPISGHTALYWYRQSLGQGLEFLIYFQGNSAPDKSGLPSDRFSAERTGGSVSTLTIQRTQQEDSAVYLCASSLGTALGIQYFGPGTRLLVL.